The following is a T cell receptor beta chain sequence with its context. What it binds is not known. This sample was taken from a study of brain T cells in children with intractable seizures. Produced via immunoSEQ multiplex PCR; TCRdb's table is partial and in-frame only. In the table there are around 80,000 clones, under 95% of which are singletons. The CDR3 sequence is 15 residues long. Study-wide points: Pre-surgery blood may have been undersampled, hiding some clones. Viral specificity was inferred only from CDR3 similarity; HCMV serostatus was unknown.

J is TRBJ2-3 and V is TRBV21-1; the table assigns TRBD2, which was not confirmed against the DNA. TRBV21-1 is recorded as a pseudogene. The sequence derives from a girl aged 2-10 years with Rasmussen encephalitis and intractable seizures. Sequencing used peripheral blood, obtained at surgery. This chain's CDR3 is CASSKTSGGTDTQYF. The CDR3 DNA reads as TGTGCCAGCAGCAAGACTAGCGGGGGCACAGATACGCAGTATTTT.